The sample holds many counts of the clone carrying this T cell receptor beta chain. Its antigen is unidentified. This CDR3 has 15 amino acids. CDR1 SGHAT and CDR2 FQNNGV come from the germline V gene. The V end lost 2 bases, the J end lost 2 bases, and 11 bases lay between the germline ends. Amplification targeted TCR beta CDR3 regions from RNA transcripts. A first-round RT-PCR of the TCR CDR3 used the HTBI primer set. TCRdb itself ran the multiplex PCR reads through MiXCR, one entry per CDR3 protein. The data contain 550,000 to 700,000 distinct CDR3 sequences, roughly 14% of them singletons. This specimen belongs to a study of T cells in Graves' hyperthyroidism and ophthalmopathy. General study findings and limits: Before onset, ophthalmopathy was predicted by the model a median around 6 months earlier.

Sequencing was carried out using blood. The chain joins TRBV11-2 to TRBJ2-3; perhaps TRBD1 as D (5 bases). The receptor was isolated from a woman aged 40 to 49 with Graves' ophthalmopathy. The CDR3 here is CASSLIGQNTDTQYF. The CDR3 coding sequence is TGTGCCAGCAGCTTAATTGGACAAAACACAGATACGCAGTATTTT.